These 21 T cell receptor beta chains came from one sample sequenced in a study of shared clonotypes between healthy human individuals (dated by TCRdb to 2018 to 2020). To prepare the library, the immunoSEQ multiplex PCR assay was applied. Drawn from immuneACCESS, this table holds only the in-frame rearrangements with V and J called that TCRdb kept. Clones are partly lost; checked studies trace under half to an unresolved V gene and leave the rest unexplained. This sample holds about 1.5 million clones; nearly 99% were observed only once. Of the sample, about 0.4% falls within the top ten clones. Source material: naive CD4+ T cells sorted from blood. The cell subset or site tag for this specimen amounts to: CD45RA+ positively selected. All receptors derive from a young man in good health.

This clone was counted once. This chain links TRBV29-1 with TRBJ1-1, with D uncertain. The germline V and J ends were trimmed by 7 bases and 2 bases, with 17 bases remaining between them. CDR1 is SQVTM and CDR2 is ANQGSEA in the germline V gene. There are 14 residues in the CDR3. The CDR3 protein is CSAAHGERNTEAFF. For the CDR3, the DNA is TGCAGCGCCGCACACGGGGAGCGTAACACTGAAGCTTTCTTT.

This chain connects TRBV29-1 to TRBJ2-3; D tentatively fits TRBD1 or TRBD2 (6 bases each). Germline-derived CDR1 and CDR2 are SQVTM and ANQGSEA. The ends were cut back, 5 bases at V and 7 bases at J, with 13 bases in the middle. The CDR3 extends over 12 amino acids. CDR3 sequence (DNA): TGCAGCGTTCCCGGGGGACATTATACGCAGTATTTT. Translating it yields CSVPGGHYTQYF.

The V and J genes are TRBV5-4 and TRBJ1-5, with D perhaps TRBD1 (5 bases). In germline, CDR1 is SGHNT, CDR2 YYREEE (reference sequence). The CDR3 is made up of 12 amino acids. Trimming removed 2 bases from V and 6 bases from J, with 6 bases in between. This chain's CDR3 is CASSLDSQPQHF. As DNA, the CDR3 is TGTGCCAGCAGCTTAGACAGTCAGCCCCAGCATTTT.

In nucleotides, the CDR3 is TGTGCCAGTAGTAAAAAGAGGACTGAAGCTTTCTTT. Its translation is CASSKKRTEAFF. The chain joins TRBV19 to TRBJ1-1; unclear D gene. The CDR3 contains 12 residues. V shed 4 bases and J shed 5 bases, with 8 bases lying between them. Germline CDR1 is LNHDA and CDR2 is SQIVND (reference sequence).

The rearrangement links TRBV9 to TRBJ2-3; 10 bases are a match to TRBD2. The CDR3 is 15 residues long. V dropped 2 bases and J dropped 4; count of bases not matched to a gene: 4. Germline V gene lookup returns CDR1 SGDLS and CDR2 YYNGEE. The CDR3 nucleotides read TGTGCCAGCAGCGTGTTTAGCGGGAGGTCAGATACGCAGTATTTT. It yields the protein CASSVFSGRSDTQYF.

The rearrangement links TRBV5-1 to TRBJ2-2, with a possible D match to TRBD1 (6 bases). There are 15 residues in the CDR3. Deletions cut 1 base from V and 1 base from J, with 8 bases between. From germline, CDR1 is SGHRS and CDR2 YFSETQ. The CDR3 sequence: CASSLKGVNTGELFF. DNA for the CDR3: TGCGCCAGCAGCTTGAAGGGGGTGAACACCGGGGAGCTGTTTTTT.

The chain recombines TRBV11-2 with TRBJ2-2; D unclear. The V end lost 0 bases, the J end lost 7 bases, and 3 bases lay between the germline ends. Germline assignment: CDR1 SGHAT and CDR2 FQNNGV. The CDR3 spans 12 residues. The CDR3 sequence is CASSLDRGELFF. The CDR3 DNA reads TGTGCCAGCAGCTTAGATCGCGGGGAGCTGTTTTTT.

V gene TRBV2 combines with J gene TRBJ1-1; D might be TRBD1 (5 bases). This CDR3 comprises 14 residues. In germline, CDR1 is SNHLY, CDR2 FYNNEI. Trimming pared 7 bases from V and 0 bases from J, leaving 12 bases between. The CDR3, as DNA: TGTGCCAGCATCCGGGCAGGGCTGAACACTGAAGCTTTCTTT. Its protein product is CASIRAGLNTEAFF. The full variable domain, in which reference TRBV2 and TRBJ1-1 provide the parts outside the CDR3, is EPEVTQTPSHQVTQMGQEVILRCVPISNHLYFYWYRQILGQKVEFLVSFYNNEISEKSEIFDDQFSVERPDGSNFTLKIRSTKLEDSAMYFCASIRAGLNTEAFFGQGTRLTVV.

The genes are TRBV9 and TRBJ2-5, with 8 positions matching TRBD1. With V trimmed by 3 bases and J by 5 bases, 3 bases remained unmatched. Germline V lookup: CDR1 SGDLS, CDR2 YYNGEE. The CDR3 covers 13 residues. The CDR3 spells CASSAGQGETQYF. The DNA for the CDR3 is TGTGCCAGCAGCGCCGGACAGGGTGAGACCCAGTACTTC.

Remarks on this clone: Other nucleotide sequences from this sample produce the same CDR3. The rearrangement uses TRBV18 and TRBJ1-1, with D possibly TRBD1 on 5 matching bases. The CDR3 contains 15 residues. Deletions cut 3 bases from V and 2 bases from J, with 13 bases between. CDR1 and CDR2 from the germline V gene are KGHSH and LQKENI. The CDR3 sequence is CASSPSGTVNTEAFF. CDR3 DNA: TGTGCCAGCTCACCTTCCGGGACGGTTAACACTGAAGCTTTCTTT. The whole variable domain, filled in from reference TRBV18 and TRBJ1-1, reads NAGVMQNPRHLVRRRGQEARLRCSPMKGHSHVYWYRQLPEEGLKFMVYLQKENIIDESGMPKERFSAEFPKEGPSILRIQQVVRGDSAAYFCASSPSGTVNTEAFFGQGTRLTVV.

CDR3 amino acids: CASSGSMRGGITDTQYF. In DNA form, the CDR3 reads TGTGCCAGCAGCGGTTCGATGCGGGGGGGAATCACAGATACGCAGTATTTT. The chain couples TRBV5-4 to TRBJ2-3, with 9 bases that match TRBD2. The length of the CDR3 is 17 residues. Losses at the gene ends were 4 bases for V and 2 bases for J; bases not matched to a gene: 11. Germline V lookup: CDR1 SGHNT, CDR2 YYREEE (reference sequence).

This chain uses TRBV9 with TRBJ2-5, with D possibly being TRBD2 (6 bases). V was clipped by 3 bases and J by 5 bases, with 14 bases between them. The V gene's germline CDR1 is SGDLS and CDR2 YYNGEE. The CDR3 is 14 residues long. CDR3 nucleotides: TGTGCCAGCAGCGCGGAGGGGTCCTGGGAGACCCAGTACTTC. Translation: CASSAEGSWETQYF. Drawing the rest from reference TRBV9 and TRBJ2-5, the complete variable domain is DSGVTQTPKHLITATGQRVTLRCSPRSGDLSVYWYQQSLDQGLQFLIQYYNGEERAKGNILERFSAQQFPDLHSELNLSSLELGDSALYFCASSAEGSWETQYFGPGTRLLVL.

J is TRBJ2-7 and V is TRBV5-5; D not resolved. The length of the CDR3 is 13 residues. Trimming took off 0 bases at V and 2 bases at J, with 6 bases between the two ends. CDR1 and CDR2 (germline): SGHKS, YYEKEE (reference sequence). DNA for the CDR3: TGTGCCAGCAGCTTGGACAGCGCCTACGAGCAGTACTTC. It is translated as CASSLDSAYEQYF.

The chain combines TRBV5-1 with TRBJ2-3, with TRBD2 as a possible D gene (5 bases). V shed 1 base and J shed 8 bases, with 20 bases lying between them. Germline CDR1 reads SGHRS; CDR2 reads YFSETQ. The CDR3 is 16 residues long. CDR3 nucleotides: TGCGCCAGCAGCTTGCAGACTATCGGGGTGGGTAGTACGCAGTATTTT. Protein product: CASSLQTIGVGSTQYF.

This chain links TRBV29-1 with TRBJ1-4; 9 bases fit TRBD1. This CDR3 region has 14 residues. CDR1 is SQVTM, CDR2 ANQGSEA, per germline. V gave up 1 base and J gave up 10 bases; unmatched junction bases: 7. CDR3 nucleotides: TGCAGCGTTGAAGGGACAGGGGAGTCGGCAAAACTGTTTTTT. Translation gives CSVEGTGESAKLFF.

V gene TRBV7-3 combines with J gene TRBJ1-1, with 10 positions matching TRBD1. Germline CDR1 SGHTA, CDR2 FQGTGA. Germline trimming cut 5 bases from V and 4 bases from J; bases unmatched to any gene: 4. The CDR3 consists of 14 residues. The CDR3 is CASSVTGGVTEAFF. CDR3 DNA sequence: TGTGCCAGCAGCGTGACAGGGGGCGTCACTGAAGCTTTCTTT.

This clone was seen just once. The chain combines TRBV7-9 with TRBJ2-1, with 7 bases matching TRBD2. The germline gives CDR1 SEHNR, CDR2 FQNEAQ (reference sequence). V lost 4 bases, J lost 4 bases, and 10 bases stayed unmatched. The CDR3 runs 16 residues. This chain's CDR3 is CASSSPGLGPYNEQFF. Written as DNA, the CDR3 is TGTGCCAGCAGCTCCCCAGGACTAGGCCCTTACAATGAGCAGTTCTTC.

This chain connects TRBV5-4 to TRBJ2-2, with 8 bases matching TRBD1. Trimming removed 4 bases from V and 5 bases from J; junction bases left unmatched: 7. The CDR3 is made up of 15 amino acids. Germline V gene sequence: CDR1 SGHNT, CDR2 YYREEE (reference sequence). The CDR3 spells CASSSGTGGTGELFF. CDR3 DNA sequence: TGTGCCAGCAGCAGTGGGACAGGTGGGACCGGGGAGCTGTTTTTT.

This chain uses TRBV27 with TRBJ2-7; 12 bases fit TRBD1. The V segment lost 4 bases and the J segment 5 bases; nucleotides outside the gene matches: 6. The CDR3 totals 15 residues. Germline V CDR1 and CDR2: MNHEY, SMNVEV (reference sequence). CDR3 DNA: TGTGCCAGCAGTTCCCCGGGACAGGGGGCGAACGAGCAGTACTTC. This encodes CASSSPGQGANEQYF.

J is TRBJ1-2 and V is TRBV11-2; perhaps TRBD1 as D (5 bases). Germline lookup yields CDR1 SGHAT and CDR2 FQNNGV. The CDR3 has 18 amino acids. The ends were cut back, 5 bases at V and 5 bases at J, with 27 bases in the middle. In DNA, the CDR3 is TGTGCCAGCAGCCCTATTAGGGATCCGGGACCAGGATTTTATGGCTACACCTTC. It yields the protein CASSPIRDPGPGFYGYTF.

The chain has TRBV5-1 and TRBJ2-1; D gene unclear. The V gene lost 4 bases and the J gene lost 6 bases, with 8 bases spanning the gap. The CDR3 totals 12 residues. Germline V gene lookup returns CDR1 SGHRS and CDR2 YFSETQ. The CDR3 reads CASSAALNEQFF. The DNA for the CDR3 is TGCGCCAGCAGCGCGGCCCTCAATGAGCAGTTCTTC.